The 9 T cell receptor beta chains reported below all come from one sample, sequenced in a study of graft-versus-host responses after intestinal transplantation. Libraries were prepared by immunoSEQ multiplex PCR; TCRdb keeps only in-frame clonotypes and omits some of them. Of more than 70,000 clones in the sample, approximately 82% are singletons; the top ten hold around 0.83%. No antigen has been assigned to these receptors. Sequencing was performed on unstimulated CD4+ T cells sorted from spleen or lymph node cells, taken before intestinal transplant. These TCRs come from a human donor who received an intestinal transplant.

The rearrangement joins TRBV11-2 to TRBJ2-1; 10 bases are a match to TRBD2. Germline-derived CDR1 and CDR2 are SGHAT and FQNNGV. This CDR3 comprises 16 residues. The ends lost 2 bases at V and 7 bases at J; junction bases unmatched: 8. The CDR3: CASSLRGTSASNEQFF. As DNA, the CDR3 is TGTGCCAGCAGCTTACGGGGGACTAGCGCCTCTAATGAGCAGTTCTTC. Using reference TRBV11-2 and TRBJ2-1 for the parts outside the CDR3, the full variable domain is EAGVAQSPRYKIIEKRQSVAFWCNPISGHATLYWYQQILGQGPKLLIQFQNNGVVDDSQLPKDRFSAERLKGVDSTLKIQPAKLEDSAVYLCASSLRGTSASNEQFFGPGTRLTVL.

The CDR3 bases are TGTGCCAGCAGCTTAACTCTAGCGGGAGGACCCTACGAGCAGTACTTC. Translation gives CASSLTLAGGPYEQYF. This chain uses TRBV7-2 with TRBJ2-7; 11 positions match TRBD2. The CDR3 consists of 16 residues. V shed 2 bases and J 2 bases; nucleotides not matched to a gene: 5. Per germline, CDR1 SGHTA and CDR2 FQGNSA.

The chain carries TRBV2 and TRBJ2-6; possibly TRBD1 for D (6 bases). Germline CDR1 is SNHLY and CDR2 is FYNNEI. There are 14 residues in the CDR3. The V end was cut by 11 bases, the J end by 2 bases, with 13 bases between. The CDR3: CAEQGEPGANVLTF. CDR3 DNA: TGTGCCGAACAGGGTGAGCCTGGGGCCAACGTCCTGACTTTC.

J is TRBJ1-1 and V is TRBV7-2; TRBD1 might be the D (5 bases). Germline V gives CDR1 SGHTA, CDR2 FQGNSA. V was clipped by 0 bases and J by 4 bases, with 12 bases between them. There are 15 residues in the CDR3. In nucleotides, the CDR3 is TGTGCCAGCAGCTTAGCGATGGGGCGAGGCACTGAAGCTTTCTTT. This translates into CASSLAMGRGTEAFF.

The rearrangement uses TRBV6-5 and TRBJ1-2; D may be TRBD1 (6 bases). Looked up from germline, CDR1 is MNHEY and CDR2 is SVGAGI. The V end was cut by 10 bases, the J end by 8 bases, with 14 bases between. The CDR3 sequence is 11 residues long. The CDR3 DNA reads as TGTGCCACCACAGGGATCCAGGGCTACACCTTC. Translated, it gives CATTGIQGYTF.

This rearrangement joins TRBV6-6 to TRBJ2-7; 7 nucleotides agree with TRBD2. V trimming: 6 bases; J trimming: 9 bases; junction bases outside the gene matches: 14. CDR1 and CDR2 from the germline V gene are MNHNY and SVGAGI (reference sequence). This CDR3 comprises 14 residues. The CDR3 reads CASSQGLNWAWQYF. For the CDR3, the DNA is TGTGCCAGCAGCCAGGGACTAAACTGGGCGTGGCAGTACTTC.

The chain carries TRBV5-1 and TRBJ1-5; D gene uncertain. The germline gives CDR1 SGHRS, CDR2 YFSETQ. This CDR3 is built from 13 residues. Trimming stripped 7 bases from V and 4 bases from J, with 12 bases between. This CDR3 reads CASAQTENQPQHF. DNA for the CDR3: TGCGCCAGCGCCCAGACTGAGAATCAGCCCCAGCATTTT.

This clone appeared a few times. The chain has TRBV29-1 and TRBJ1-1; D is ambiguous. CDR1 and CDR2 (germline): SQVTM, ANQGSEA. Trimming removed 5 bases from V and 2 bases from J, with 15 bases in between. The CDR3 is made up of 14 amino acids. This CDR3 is CSVPDETSNTEAFF. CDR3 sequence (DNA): TGCAGCGTTCCGGATGAGACTTCCAACACTGAAGCTTTCTTT.

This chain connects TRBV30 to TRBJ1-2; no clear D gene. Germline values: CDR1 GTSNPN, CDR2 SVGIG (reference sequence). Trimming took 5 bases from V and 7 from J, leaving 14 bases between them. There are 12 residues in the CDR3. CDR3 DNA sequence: TGTGCCTGGGACTGGGGAGGTGGTGGCTACACCTTC. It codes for CAWDWGGGGYTF.